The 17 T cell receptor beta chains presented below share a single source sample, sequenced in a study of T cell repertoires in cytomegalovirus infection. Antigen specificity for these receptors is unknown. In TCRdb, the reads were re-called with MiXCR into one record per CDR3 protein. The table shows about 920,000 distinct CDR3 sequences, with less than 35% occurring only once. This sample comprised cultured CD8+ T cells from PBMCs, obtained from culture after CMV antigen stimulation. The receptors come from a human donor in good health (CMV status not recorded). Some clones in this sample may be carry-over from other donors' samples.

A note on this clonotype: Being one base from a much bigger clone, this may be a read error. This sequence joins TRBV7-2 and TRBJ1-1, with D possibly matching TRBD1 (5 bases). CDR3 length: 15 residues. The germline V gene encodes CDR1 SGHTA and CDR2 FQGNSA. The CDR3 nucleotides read TGTGCCAGCAGCTTAGTGGGGACGGGTGACACTAAAGCTTTCTTT. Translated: CASSLVGTGDTKAFF.

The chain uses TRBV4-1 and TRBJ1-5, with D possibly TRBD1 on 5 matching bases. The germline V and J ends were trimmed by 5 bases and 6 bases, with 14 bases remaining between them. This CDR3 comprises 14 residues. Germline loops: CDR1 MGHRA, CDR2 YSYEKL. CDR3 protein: CASSTSGVGQPQHF. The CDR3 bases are TGCGCCAGCAGCACCTCGGGGGTGGGTCAGCCCCAGCATTTT.

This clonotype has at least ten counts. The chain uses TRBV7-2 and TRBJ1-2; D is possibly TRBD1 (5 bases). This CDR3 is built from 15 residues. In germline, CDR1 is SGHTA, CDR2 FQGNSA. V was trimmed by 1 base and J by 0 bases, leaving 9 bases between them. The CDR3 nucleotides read TGTGCCAGCAGCTTAGGTTGGACACCTAACTATGGCTACACCTTC. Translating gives CASSLGWTPNYGYTF.

CDR3 sequence (DNA): TGTGCCAGCAGTTCTGGGGGGGAAGGTCAGCCCCAGCATTTT. Protein product: CASSSGGEGQPQHF. V gene TRBV2 combines with J gene TRBJ1-5, with D perhaps matching TRBD1 (5 bases). The V gene lost 5 bases and the J gene lost 6 bases, with 14 bases spanning the gap. From germline, CDR1 is SNHLY and CDR2 FYNNEI. The CDR3 runs to 14 residues.

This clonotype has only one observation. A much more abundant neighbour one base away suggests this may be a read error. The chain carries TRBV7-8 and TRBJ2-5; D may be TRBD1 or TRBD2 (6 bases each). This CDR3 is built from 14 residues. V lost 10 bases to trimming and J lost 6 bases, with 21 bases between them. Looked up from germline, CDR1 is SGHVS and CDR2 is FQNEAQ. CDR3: CATELTGAQKTQYF. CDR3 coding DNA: TGTGCCACCGAACTGACGGGGGCCCAGAAGACCCAGTACTTC.

DNA of the CDR3: TGTGCCAGCACCGAAGGTACAGGAACATACAATGAGCAGTTCTTC. Its protein product is CASTEGTGTYNEQFF. The chain joins TRBV25-1 to TRBJ2-1; TRBD1 is a possible D gene (5 bases). V lost 7 bases to trimming and J lost 4 bases, with 17 bases between them. The CDR3 has 15 amino acids. Germline CDR1 is MGHDK and CDR2 is SYGVNS. The variable domain in full, completed from reference TRBV25-1 and TRBJ2-1, reads EADIYQTPRYLVIGTGKKITLECSQTMGHDKMYWYQQDPGMELHLIHYSYGVNSTEKGDLSSESTVSRIRTEHFPLTLESARPSHTSQYLCASTEGTGTYNEQFFGPGTRLTVL.

The CDR3 DNA is TGTGCCCTTACCCGGAGTCACCCGAACACCGGGGAGCTGTTTTTT. This sequence encodes CALTRSHPNTGELFF. The V call is TRBV2, the J call TRBJ2-2; D is unresolved. V lost 11 bases and J 0 bases, leaving 16 bases between the germline ends. This CDR3 is built from 15 residues. Germline CDR1 is SNHLY and CDR2 is FYNNEI.

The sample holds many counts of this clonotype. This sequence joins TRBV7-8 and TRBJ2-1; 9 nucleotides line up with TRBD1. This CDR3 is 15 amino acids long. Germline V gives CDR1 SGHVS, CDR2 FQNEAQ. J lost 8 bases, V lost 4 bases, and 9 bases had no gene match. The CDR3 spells CASSYLGTGSDEQFF. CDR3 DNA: TGTGCCAGCAGCTACCTAGGGACAGGGTCGGATGAGCAGTTCTTC.

CDR3 sequence (DNA): TGTGCCACCAGTGATTGGAGAGCAGAGACAGTGGGCAACAATGAGCAGTTCTTC. It codes for CATSDWRAETVGNNEQFF. The chain employs TRBV24-1 and TRBJ2-1; perhaps TRBD1 as D (5 bases). CDR1 is KGHDR and CDR2 is SFDVKD in the germline V gene. The ends were cut back, 2 bases at V and 5 bases at J, with 21 bases in the middle. This CDR3 spans 18 amino acids.

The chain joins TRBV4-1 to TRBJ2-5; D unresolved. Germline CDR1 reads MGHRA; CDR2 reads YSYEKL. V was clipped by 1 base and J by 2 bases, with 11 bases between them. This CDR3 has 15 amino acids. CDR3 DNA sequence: TGCGCCAGCAGCCAAGTTTGGGGTAGTCAAGAGACCCAGTACTTC. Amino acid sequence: CASSQVWGSQETQYF.

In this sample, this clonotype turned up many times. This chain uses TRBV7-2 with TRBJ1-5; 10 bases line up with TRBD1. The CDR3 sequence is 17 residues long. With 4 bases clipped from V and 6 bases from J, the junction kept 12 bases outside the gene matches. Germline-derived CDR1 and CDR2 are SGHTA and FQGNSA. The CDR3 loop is CASSSAIRQGAAQPQHF. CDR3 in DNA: TGTGCCAGCAGCTCTGCGATACGACAGGGGGCGGCTCAGCCCCAGCATTTT.

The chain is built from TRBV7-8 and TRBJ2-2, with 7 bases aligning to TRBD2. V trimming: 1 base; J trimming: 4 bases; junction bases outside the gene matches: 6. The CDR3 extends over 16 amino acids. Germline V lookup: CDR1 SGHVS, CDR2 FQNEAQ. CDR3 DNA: TGTGCCAGCAGCTTAGAAGGCGGGGGTGGCACCGGGGAGCTGTTTTTT. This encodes CASSLEGGGGTGELFF.

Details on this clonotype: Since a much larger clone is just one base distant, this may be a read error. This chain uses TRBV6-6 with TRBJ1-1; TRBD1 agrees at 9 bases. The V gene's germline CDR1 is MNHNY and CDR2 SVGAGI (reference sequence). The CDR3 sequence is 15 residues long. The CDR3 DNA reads TGTGTCAGCCGACGGGACAGGGAATATAGCACTGAAGCTTTCTTT. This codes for CVSRRDREYSTEAFF.

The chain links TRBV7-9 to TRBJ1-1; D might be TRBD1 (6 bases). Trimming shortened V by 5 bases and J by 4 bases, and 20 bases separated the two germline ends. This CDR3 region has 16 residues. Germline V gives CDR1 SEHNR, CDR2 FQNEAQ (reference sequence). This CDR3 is CASSPRDYQGGTEAFF. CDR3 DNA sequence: TGTGCCAGCAGCCCCCGGGACTATCAAGGGGGCACTGAAGCTTTCTTT.

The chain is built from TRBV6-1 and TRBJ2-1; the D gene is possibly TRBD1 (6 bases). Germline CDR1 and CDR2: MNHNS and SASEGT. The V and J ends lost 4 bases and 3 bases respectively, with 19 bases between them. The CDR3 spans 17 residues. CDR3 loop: CASSGGFLAGDYNEQFF. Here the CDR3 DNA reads TGTGCCAGCAGTGGGGGGTTTTTAGCAGGGGACTACAATGAGCAGTTCTTC.

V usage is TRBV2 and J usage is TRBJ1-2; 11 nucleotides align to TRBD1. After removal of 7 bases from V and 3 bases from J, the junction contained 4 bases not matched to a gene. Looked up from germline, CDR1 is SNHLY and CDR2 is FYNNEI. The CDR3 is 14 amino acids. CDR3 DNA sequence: TGTGCCAGCACGGGACAGGGGGGTTACTATGGCTACACCTTC. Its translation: CASTGQGGYYGYTF.

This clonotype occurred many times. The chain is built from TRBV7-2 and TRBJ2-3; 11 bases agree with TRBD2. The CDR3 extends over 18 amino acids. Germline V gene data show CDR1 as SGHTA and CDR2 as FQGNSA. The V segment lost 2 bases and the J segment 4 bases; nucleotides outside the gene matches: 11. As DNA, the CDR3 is TGTGCCAGCAGCTTACCCTGGGGTAGCGGGGGGGCCCCAGATACGCAGTATTTT. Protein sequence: CASSLPWGSGGAPDTQYF. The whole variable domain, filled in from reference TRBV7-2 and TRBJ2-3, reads GAGVSQSPSNKVTEKGKDVELRCDPISGHTALYWYRQSLGQGLEFLIYFQGNSAPDKSGLPSDRFSAERTGGSVSTLTIQRTQQEDSAVYLCASSLPWGSGGAPDTQYFGPGTRLTVL.